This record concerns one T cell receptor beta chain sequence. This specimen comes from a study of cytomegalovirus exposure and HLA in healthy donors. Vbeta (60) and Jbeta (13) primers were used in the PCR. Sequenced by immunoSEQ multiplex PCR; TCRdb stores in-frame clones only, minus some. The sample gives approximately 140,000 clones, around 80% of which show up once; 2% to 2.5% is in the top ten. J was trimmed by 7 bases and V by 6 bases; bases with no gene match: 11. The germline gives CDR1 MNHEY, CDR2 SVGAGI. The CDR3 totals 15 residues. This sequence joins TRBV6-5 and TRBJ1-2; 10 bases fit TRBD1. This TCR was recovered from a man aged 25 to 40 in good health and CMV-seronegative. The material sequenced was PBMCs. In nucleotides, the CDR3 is TGTGCCAGCAGGCAAGGGGGGGGACAGGGGCTTGGCTACACCTTC. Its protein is CASRQGGGQGLGYTF.